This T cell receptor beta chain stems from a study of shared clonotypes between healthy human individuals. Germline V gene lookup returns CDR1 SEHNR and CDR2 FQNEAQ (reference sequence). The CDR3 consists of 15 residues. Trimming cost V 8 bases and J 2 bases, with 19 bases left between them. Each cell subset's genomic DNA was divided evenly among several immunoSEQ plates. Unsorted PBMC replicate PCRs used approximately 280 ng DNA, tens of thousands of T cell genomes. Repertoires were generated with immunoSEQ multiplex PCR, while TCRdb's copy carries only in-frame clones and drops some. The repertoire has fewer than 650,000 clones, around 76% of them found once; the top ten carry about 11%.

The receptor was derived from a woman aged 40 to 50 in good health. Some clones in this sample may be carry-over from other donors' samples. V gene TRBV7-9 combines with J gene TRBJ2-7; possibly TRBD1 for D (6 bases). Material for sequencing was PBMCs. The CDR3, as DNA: TGTGCCAGCTCGGTTAGGGCAGGGGACCCCTACGAGCAGTACTTC. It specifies CASSVRAGDPYEQYF.